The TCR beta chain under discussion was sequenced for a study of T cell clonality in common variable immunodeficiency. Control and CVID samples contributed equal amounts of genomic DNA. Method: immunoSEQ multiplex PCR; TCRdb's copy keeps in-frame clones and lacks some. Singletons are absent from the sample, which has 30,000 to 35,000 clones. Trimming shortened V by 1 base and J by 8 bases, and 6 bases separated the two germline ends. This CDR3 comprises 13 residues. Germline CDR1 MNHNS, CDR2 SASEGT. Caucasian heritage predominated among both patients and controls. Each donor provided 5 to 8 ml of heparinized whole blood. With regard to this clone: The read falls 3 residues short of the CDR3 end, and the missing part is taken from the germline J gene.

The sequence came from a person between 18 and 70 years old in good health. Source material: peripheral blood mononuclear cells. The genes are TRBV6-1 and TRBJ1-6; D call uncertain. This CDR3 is CASSEDRDSPLHF. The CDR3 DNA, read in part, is TGTGCCAGCAGTGAAGATCGGGATTCACCC.